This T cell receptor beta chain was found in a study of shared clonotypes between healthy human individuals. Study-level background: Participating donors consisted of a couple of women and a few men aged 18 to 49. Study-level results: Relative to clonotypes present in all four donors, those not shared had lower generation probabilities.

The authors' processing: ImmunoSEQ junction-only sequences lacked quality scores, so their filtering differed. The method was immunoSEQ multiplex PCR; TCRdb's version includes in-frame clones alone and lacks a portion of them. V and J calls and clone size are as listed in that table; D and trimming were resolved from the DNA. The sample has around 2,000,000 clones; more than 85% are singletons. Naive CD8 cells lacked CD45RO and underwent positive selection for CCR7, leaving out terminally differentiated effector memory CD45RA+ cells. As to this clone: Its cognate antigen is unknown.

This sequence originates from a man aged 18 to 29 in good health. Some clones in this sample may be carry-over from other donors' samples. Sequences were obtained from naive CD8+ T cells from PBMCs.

CDR3 amino acids: CASSTRDGSGANVLTF. The CDR3 DNA sequence: TGTGCCAGCAGCACAAGGGACGGCTCTGGGGCCAACGTCCTGACTTTC. The chain recombines TRBV9 with TRBJ2-6, with D perhaps given as TRBD1 or TRBD2 (5 bases each). Trimming shortened V by 4 bases and J by 0 bases, and 11 bases separated the two germline ends. This CDR3 spans 16 amino acids. Germline V lookup: CDR1 SGDLS, CDR2 YYNGEE. The whole variable domain, filled in from reference TRBV9 and TRBJ2-6, reads DSGVTQTPKHLITATGQRVTLRCSPRSGDLSVYWYQQSLDQGLQFLIQYYNGEERAKGNILERFSAQQFPDLHSELNLSSLELGDSALYFCASSTRDGSGANVLTFGAGSRLTVL.